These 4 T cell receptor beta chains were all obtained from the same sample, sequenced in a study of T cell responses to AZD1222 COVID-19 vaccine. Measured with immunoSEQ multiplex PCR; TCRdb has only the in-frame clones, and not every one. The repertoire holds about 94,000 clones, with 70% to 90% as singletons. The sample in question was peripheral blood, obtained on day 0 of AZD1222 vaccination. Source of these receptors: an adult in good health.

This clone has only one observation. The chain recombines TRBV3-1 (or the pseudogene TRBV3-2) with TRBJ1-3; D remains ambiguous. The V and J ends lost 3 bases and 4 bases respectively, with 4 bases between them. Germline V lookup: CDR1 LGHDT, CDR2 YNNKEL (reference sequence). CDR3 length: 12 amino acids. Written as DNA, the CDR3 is TGTGCCAGCAGCCAGGTCGGAAACACCATATATTTT. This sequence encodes CASSQVGNTIYF.

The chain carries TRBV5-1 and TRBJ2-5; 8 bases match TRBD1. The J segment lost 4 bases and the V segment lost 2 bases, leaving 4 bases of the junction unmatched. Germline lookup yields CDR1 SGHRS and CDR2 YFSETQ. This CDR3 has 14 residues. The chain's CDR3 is CASSLTGGLETQYF. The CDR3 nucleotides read TGCGCCAGCAGCTTAACAGGGGGTTTAGAGACCCAGTACTTC.

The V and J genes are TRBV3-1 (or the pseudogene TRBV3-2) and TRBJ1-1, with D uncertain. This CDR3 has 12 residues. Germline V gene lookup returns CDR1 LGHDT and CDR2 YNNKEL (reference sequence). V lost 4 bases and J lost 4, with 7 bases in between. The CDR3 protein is CASSRLGTEAFF. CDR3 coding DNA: TGTGCCAGCAGCCGACTGGGCACTGAAGCTTTCTTT.

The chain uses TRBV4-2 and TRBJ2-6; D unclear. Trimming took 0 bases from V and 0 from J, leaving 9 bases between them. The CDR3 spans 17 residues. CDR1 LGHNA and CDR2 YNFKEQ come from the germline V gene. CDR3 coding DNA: TGTGCCAGCAGCCAAGACCCAGTGAACTCTGGGGCCAACGTCCTGACTTTC. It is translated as CASSQDPVNSGANVLTF.